This T cell receptor beta chain was obtained from a study of cytomegalovirus exposure and HLA in healthy donors. The overall study: It was reported in a later analysis that the same platform had been used for the 120 or so validation repertoires as for the roughly 710 first-cohort repertoires. Regarding the study as a whole: According to the study, around 150 TCR beta chains were cytomegalovirus-associated.

The donors belonged to the approximately 120-subject validation cohort, separate from the roughly 650-subject first cohort. With regard to this clone: Its antigen is not identified.

Per the germline V gene, CDR1 is MGHDK and CDR2 is SYGVNS. V gave up 4 bases and J gave up 0 bases, with 9 bases separating them. The CDR3 loop spans 14 amino acids. Repertoires were generated with immunoSEQ multiplex PCR, while TCRdb's copy carries only in-frame clones and drops some. The table records about 130,000 clones, 82% of them present only once. The sequence came from a man aged 25 to 45 in good health and CMV-seropositive. Sequenced sample: PBMCs. The gene calls are TRBV25-1 and TRBJ1-1; tentative D call: TRBD1 (5 bases). Here the CDR3 reads CASSGARVNTEAFF. The CDR3 nucleotides are TGTGCCAGCAGTGGAGCCAGGGTGAACACTGAAGCTTTCTTT.